One and the same sample provided the 32 T cell receptor beta chains below, sequenced in a study of cytomegalovirus exposure and HLA in healthy donors. Only in-frame clones appear in the TCRdb table, and some are missing; sequencing was by immunoSEQ multiplex PCR. The table has 200,000 or so clones, roughly 82% seen once. Sequenced input: PBMCs. The receptors here all came from a young man in good health and CMV-seropositive.

The gene calls are TRBV5-4 and TRBJ1-2; unclear D gene. The CDR3 consists of 14 residues. Deletions cut 2 bases from V and 0 bases from J, with 8 bases between. Germline CDR1 reads SGHNT; CDR2 reads YYREEE (reference sequence). The CDR3 reads CASSFPRANYGYTF. The DNA of the CDR3 is TGTGCCAGCAGCTTTCCCCGGGCTAACTATGGCTACACCTTC. The entire variable domain, with the rest obtained from reference TRBV5-4 and TRBJ1-2, is as follows: ETGVTQSPTHLIKTRGQQVTLRCSSQSGHNTVSWYQQALGQGPQFIFQYYREEENGRGNFPPRFSGLQFPNYSSELNVNALELDDSALYLCASSFPRANYGYTFGSGTRLTVV.

Details on this clone: The sample holds other DNA sequences that translate to the same CDR3. The rearrangement joins TRBV9 to TRBJ1-2; TRBD1 is a possible D gene (6 bases). CDR3 length equals 12 residues. Germline values: CDR1 SGDLS, CDR2 YYNGEE. The ends were cut back, 3 bases at V and 5 bases at J, with 8 bases in the middle. In DNA, the CDR3 is TGTGCCAGCAGCGACAGGGTGTATGGCTACACCTTC. This sequence encodes CASSDRVYGYTF.

The chain employs TRBV25-1 and TRBJ2-7, with TRBD1 as a possible D gene (5 bases). The length of the CDR3 is 16 residues. Germline loops: CDR1 MGHDK, CDR2 SYGVNS. V lost 3 bases and J lost 3, with 18 bases in between. CDR3 loop: CASSDYSSSGIYEQYF. The CDR3 coding sequence is TGTGCCAGCAGTGACTACTCCTCTTCAGGGATCTACGAGCAGTACTTC.

The CDR3 region has the DNA TGCAGCGTTGTACTTAATGAGCAGTTCTTC. It is translated as CSVVLNEQFF. The chain is built from TRBV29-1 and TRBJ2-1; no clear D. The CDR3 covers 10 residues. Germline CDR1 reads SQVTM; CDR2 reads ANQGSEA. Trimming pared 4 bases from V and 7 bases from J, leaving 5 bases between.

The CDR3 is CASSLAVIASYNEQFF. The DNA of the CDR3 is TGTGCCAGCAGCTTAGCGGTAATAGCCTCTTACAATGAGCAGTTCTTC. The rearrangement uses TRBV11-1 and TRBJ2-1; D is unresolved. The CDR3 covers 16 residues. V was clipped by 0 bases and J by 4 bases, with 13 bases between them. Germline V gives CDR1 SGHAT, CDR2 FQDESV (reference sequence).

In its sample, this clone was seen a few times. Other DNA sequences in the sample encode the same CDR3. The chain employs TRBV30 and TRBJ2-7; D not certain. V was shortened by 0 bases and J by 5 bases, with 5 bases between the two germline ends. Germline V gene lookup returns CDR1 GTSNPN and CDR2 SVGIG (reference sequence). This CDR3 comprises 11 residues. CDR3 amino acids: CAWSVLNEQYF. The CDR3 DNA sequence: TGTGCCTGGAGTGTACTCAACGAGCAGTACTTC.

This clone was counted between two and nine times. The CDR3 protein is CASRTGGGSWDEAFF. CDR3 sequence (DNA): TGTGCCAGTAGGACAGGGGGCGGCAGTTGGGATGAAGCTTTCTTT. The chain has TRBV19 and TRBJ1-1; 10 bases are a match to TRBD1. The CDR3 extends over 15 amino acids. In germline, CDR1 is LNHDA, CDR2 SQIVND (reference sequence). Trimming cost V 6 bases and J 7 bases; bases outside gene matches: 11. Drawing the rest from reference TRBV19 and TRBJ1-1, the complete variable domain is DGGITQSPKYLFRKEGQNVTLSCEQNLNHDAMYWYRQDPGQGLRLIYYSQIVNDFQKGDIAEGYSVSREKKESFPLTVTSAQKNPTAFYLCASRTGGGSWDEAFFGQGTRLTVV.

The chain carries TRBV7-2 and TRBJ2-1, with 9 bases fitting TRBD2. Germline V gene data show CDR1 as SGHTA and CDR2 as FQGNSA. J lost 4 bases, V lost 6 bases, and 7 bases had no gene match. This CDR3 region has 15 residues. CDR3 nucleotide sequence: TGTGCCAGCAGTAGAGAGACTAGCGGTTACAATGAGCAGTTCTTC. It translates to CASSRETSGYNEQFF.

The chain is built from TRBV28 and TRBJ2-2; 10 bases fit TRBD2. The ends lost 1 base at V and 2 bases at J; junction bases unmatched: 4. Germline V lookup: CDR1 MDHEN, CDR2 SYDVKM. The CDR3 length is 17 residues. The CDR3: CASSLLASGGNTGELFF. In nucleotides, the CDR3 is TGTGCCAGCAGTTTATTGGCTAGCGGGGGCAACACCGGGGAGCTGTTTTTT. The variable domain in full, with the rest retrieved from reference TRBV28 and TRBJ2-2, is DVKVTQSSRYLVKRTGEKVFLECVQDMDHENMFWYRQDPGLGLRLIYFSYDVKMKEKGDIPEGYSVSREKKERFSLILESASTNQTSMYLCASSLLASGGNTGELFFGEGSRLTVL.

CDR3 sequence reads: CSVRDRGEYGYTF. CDR3 nucleotide sequence: TGCAGCGTCCGAGACAGGGGAGAGTATGGCTACACCTTC. This sequence joins TRBV29-1 and TRBJ1-2; 8 bases agree with TRBD1. The CDR3 totals 13 residues. V dropped 6 bases and J dropped 5; count of bases not matched to a gene: 8. Germline-derived CDR1 and CDR2 are SQVTM and ANQGSEA.

This clone is medium-sized within its sample. J is TRBJ2-1 and V is TRBV29-1; D might be TRBD1 (6 bases). V lost 6 bases and J 9 bases, leaving 21 bases between the germline ends. The CDR3 totals 14 residues. The germline gives CDR1 SQVTM, CDR2 ANQGSEA. In nucleotides, the CDR3 is TGCAGCGTCGTCCGGGACAATGCCATCCCTGAGCAGTTCTTC. It is translated as CSVVRDNAIPEQFF.

The chain joins TRBV25-1 to TRBJ2-5; no definite D call. This CDR3 contains 15 residues. CDR1 is MGHDK and CDR2 is SYGVNS in the germline V gene. V was trimmed by 3 bases and J by 4 bases, leaving 15 bases between them. Here the CDR3 reads CASSEPSSRGETQYF. In DNA, the CDR3 is TGTGCCAGCAGTGAGCCGTCAAGCCGCGGAGAGACCCAGTACTTC.

The chain couples TRBV28 to TRBJ2-1, with 12 positions matching TRBD2. The ends lost 3 bases at V and 14 bases at J; junction bases unmatched: 8. Germline V CDR1 and CDR2: MDHEN, SYDVKM. CDR3 size: 14 residues. CDR3 coding DNA: TGTGCCAGCAGTTTCTCCTCTAGCGGGAGGGCCGAGTTCTTC. As protein: CASSFSSSGRAEFF.

In this sample, this clone turned up once. The chain joins TRBV7-6 to TRBJ2-2; 9 bases line up with TRBD2. There are 15 residues in the CDR3. Trimming took 1 base from V and 6 from J; bases not matched to a gene: 3. Germline-derived CDR1 and CDR2 are SGHVS and FNYEAQ. The DNA of the CDR3 is TGTGCCAGCAGCTTAGGCGGGAGGGCCTCCGGGGAGCTGTTTTTT. It is translated as CASSLGGRASGELFF.

V gene TRBV9 combines with J gene TRBJ1-1; the match to TRBD1 covers 8 bases. Looked up from germline, CDR1 is SGDLS and CDR2 is YYNGEE. J gave up 1 base and V 4 bases, and 3 bases lay outside the gene matches. The CDR3 has 14 residues. For the CDR3, the DNA is TGTGCCAGCAGCCTCAGGGGGCGGAACACTGAAGCTTTCTTT. This codes for CASSLRGRNTEAFF.

This chain uses TRBV6-6 with TRBJ1-5, with 8 bases fitting TRBD1. Germline V gives CDR1 MNHNY, CDR2 SVGAGI (reference sequence). V lost 2 bases, J lost 2 bases, and 5 bases stayed unmatched. This CDR3 spans 16 amino acids. The CDR3 loop is CASSYAVGQGNQPQHF. The DNA for the CDR3 is TGTGCCAGCAGTTACGCTGTGGGACAGGGCAATCAGCCCCAGCATTTT.

This chain's CDR3 is CASSLMGDTEQYF. CDR3 DNA sequence: TGCGCCAGCAGCTTGATGGGAGATACCGAGCAGTACTTC. V and J are TRBV5-1 and TRBJ2-7; TRBD2 is a possible D gene (5 bases). V was shortened by 1 base and J by 6 bases, with 11 bases between the two germline ends. Germline V gives CDR1 SGHRS, CDR2 YFSETQ. The CDR3 length is 13 residues.

The chain uses TRBV7-8 and TRBJ2-3, with TRBD1 identical over 11 bases. Losses at the gene ends were 2 bases for V and 0 bases for J; bases not matched to a gene: 7. The CDR3 contains 18 residues. Germline lookup yields CDR1 SGHVS and CDR2 FQNEAQ. The CDR3 here is CASSLRDRGYLSTDTQYF. CDR3 DNA sequence: TGTGCCAGCAGCTTAAGGGACAGGGGGTATCTTAGCACAGATACGCAGTATTTT.

The CDR3 DNA reads as TGTGCCAGCACTTTTTACTTTACCGGGACAGGGGCGGGAAACACCATATATTTT. This translates into CASTFYFTGTGAGNTIYF. The rearrangement joins TRBV28 to TRBJ1-3, with TRBD1 identical over 10 bases. CDR3 length: 18 amino acids. Losses at the gene ends were 7 bases for V and 4 bases for J; bases not matched to a gene: 16. Germline V lookup: CDR1 MDHEN, CDR2 SYDVKM.

The sample holds one count of this clone. This chain uses TRBV7-9 with TRBJ1-1; 7 bases are a match to TRBD1. Germline loops: CDR1 SEHNR, CDR2 FQNEAQ (reference sequence). The CDR3 has 15 residues. V lost 5 bases and J lost 3; bases outside the gene matches: 9. The CDR3 is CASSGLQGRHTEAFF. The CDR3 DNA follows: TGTGCCAGCAGCGGATTACAGGGGAGGCACACTGAAGCTTTCTTT.

The V call is TRBV7-3, the J call TRBJ2-5; no firm D call. This CDR3 is 13 amino acids long. In germline, CDR1 is SGHTA, CDR2 FQGTGA. V lost 4 bases to trimming and J lost 5 bases, with 11 bases between them. CDR3 coding DNA: TGTGCCAGCAGCTCGTCGGGTTTGGAGACCCAGTACTTC. It translates to CASSSSGLETQYF.

The V call is TRBV6-6, the J call TRBJ2-5; D is perhaps TRBD1 (5 bases). Germline assignment: CDR1 MNHNY and CDR2 SVGAGI (reference sequence). There are 12 residues in the CDR3. Trimming cost V 7 bases and J 3 bases, with 9 bases left between them. The CDR3 protein is CASKGREETQYF. The CDR3 bases are TGTGCCAGCAAGGGCAGGGAAGAGACCCAGTACTTC.

The chain joins TRBV5-1 to TRBJ2-5; 7 bases are a match to TRBD1. The germline V gene encodes CDR1 SGHRS and CDR2 YFSETQ. CDR3 size: 15 residues. Trimming removed 3 bases from V and 6 bases from J; junction bases left unmatched: 11. For the CDR3, the DNA is TGCGCCAGCAGCTCTGATAGACAGGGCAGAAAGACCCAGTACTTC. It codes for CASSSDRQGRKTQYF.

The chain recombines TRBV30 with TRBJ2-1, with D hard to call. Trimming took 3 bases from V and 5 from J, leaving 5 bases between them. The CDR3 loop spans 11 amino acids. CDR1 GTSNPN and CDR2 SVGIG come from the germline V gene (reference sequence). The CDR3 is CAWSRDNEQFF. The CDR3 bases are TGTGCCTGGAGCCGTGACAATGAGCAGTTCTTC. The full variable domain, in which reference TRBV30 and TRBJ2-1 provide the parts outside the CDR3, is SQTIHQWPATLVQPVGSPLSLECTVEGTSNPNLYWYRQAAGRGLQLLFYSVGIGQISSEVPQNLSASRPQDRQFILSSKKLLLSDSGFYLCAWSRDNEQFFGPGTRLTVL.

This chain links TRBV18 with TRBJ1-4; weak D call: TRBD1 (6 bases). This CDR3 has 16 amino acids. Between the trimmed V and J ends, which lost 3 bases and 8 bases, there was a span of 19 bases. The germline V gene encodes CDR1 KGHSH and CDR2 LQKENI. CDR3 coding DNA: TGTGCCAGCTCACCTATTGCGGCAGGGGAGAAGGAAAAACTGTTTTTT. Translation: CASSPIAAGEKEKLFF.

This chain links TRBV30 with TRBJ2-7; 11 bases fit TRBD1. CDR3 length: 14 amino acids. V dropped 7 bases and J dropped 4; count of bases not matched to a gene: 9. Germline V gene sequence: CDR1 GTSNPN, CDR2 SVGIG (reference sequence). The CDR3 sequence is CAFRTGGKQYEQYF. The CDR3 nucleotides are TGTGCCTTCCGGACAGGGGGCAAACAATACGAGCAGTACTTC.

This clone has a single count. The V and J genes are TRBV11-1 and TRBJ1-1; no firm D call. Germline assignment: CDR1 SGHAT and CDR2 FQDESV (reference sequence). The CDR3 runs 11 residues. Between the trimmed V and J ends, which lost 4 bases and 7 bases, there was a span of 7 bases. CDR3 nucleotides: TGTGCCAGCAGCTCCCCCCGTGAAGCTTTCTTT. Translation gives CASSSPREAFF. The full variable domain, its missing parts supplied by reference TRBV11-1 and TRBJ1-1, is EAEVAQSPRYKITEKSQAVAFWCDPISGHATLYWYRQILGQGPELLVQFQDESVVDDSQLPKDRFSAERLKGVDSTLKIQPAELGDSAMYLCASSSPREAFFGQGTRLTVV.

This clone has a single count. The rearrangement joins TRBV7-9 to TRBJ2-7, with TRBD2 matching over 10 bases. From germline, CDR1 is SEHNR and CDR2 FQNEAQ (reference sequence). The CDR3 is made up of 15 amino acids. The V gene end was trimmed by 2 bases and the J gene end by 4 bases; junction bases not matched to a gene: 5. The CDR3 region has the DNA TGTGCCAGCAGCTTAAGGCTAGCGGGAGCTTACGAGCAGTACTTC. Protein sequence: CASSLRLAGAYEQYF.

The chain employs TRBV7-8 and TRBJ2-5; TRBD2 aligns across 7 bases. The ends lost 0 bases at V and 5 bases at J; junction bases unmatched: 9. Germline lookup yields CDR1 SGHVS and CDR2 FQNEAQ. The CDR3 runs to 16 residues. CDR3 in amino acids: CASSLAAGQGRETQYF. The CDR3 bases are TGTGCCAGCAGCTTAGCAGCGGGGCAGGGAAGGGAGACCCAGTACTTC.

This chain uses TRBV9 with TRBJ1-5; possibly TRBD1 for D (5 bases). The length of the CDR3 is 17 residues. Per the germline V gene, CDR1 is SGDLS and CDR2 is YYNGEE. V dropped 4 bases and J dropped 2 bases, with 19 bases sitting between them. The CDR3 DNA reads TGTGCCAGCAGCAGACCTAATTGGACAATACGCAATCAGCCCCAGCATTTT. Protein: CASSRPNWTIRNQPQHF.

The V and J genes are TRBV5-6 and TRBJ2-1; maybe TRBD2 (6 bases). Per the germline V gene, CDR1 is SGHDT and CDR2 is YYEEEE. The ends were cut back, 3 bases at V and 8 bases at J, with 21 bases in the middle. The CDR3 is 16 amino acids. In DNA form, the CDR3 reads TGTGCCAGCAGCTCCGTTGGGGACTCGGCCTTCCATGAGCAGTTCTTC. Amino acids: CASSSVGDSAFHEQFF.

J is TRBJ1-5 and V is TRBV7-2; the D gene is possibly TRBD1 (6 bases). From germline, CDR1 is SGHTA and CDR2 FQGNSA. Trimming took off 5 bases at V and 1 base at J, with 12 bases between the two ends. The CDR3 totals 15 residues. In DNA form, the CDR3 reads TGTGCCAGCAGCGTCAACAGGGTCAGCAATCAGCCCCAGCATTTT. This gives the protein CASSVNRVSNQPQHF.